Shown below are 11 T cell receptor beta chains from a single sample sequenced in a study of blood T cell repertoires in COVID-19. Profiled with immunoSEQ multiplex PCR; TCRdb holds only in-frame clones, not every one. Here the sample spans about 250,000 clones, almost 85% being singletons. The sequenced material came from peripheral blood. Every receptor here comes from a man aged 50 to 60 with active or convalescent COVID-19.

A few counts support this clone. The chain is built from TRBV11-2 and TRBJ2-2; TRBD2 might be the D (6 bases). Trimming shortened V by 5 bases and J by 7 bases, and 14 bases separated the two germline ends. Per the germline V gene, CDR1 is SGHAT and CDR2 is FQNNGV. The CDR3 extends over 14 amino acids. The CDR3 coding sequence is TGTGCCAGCAGCCAAATCAACGGGGGCGGGGAGCTGTTTTTT. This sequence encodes CASSQINGGGELFF.

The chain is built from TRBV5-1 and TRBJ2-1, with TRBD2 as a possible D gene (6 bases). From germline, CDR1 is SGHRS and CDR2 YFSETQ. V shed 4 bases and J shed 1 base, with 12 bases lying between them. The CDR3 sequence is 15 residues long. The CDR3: CASSPGVRSYNEQFF. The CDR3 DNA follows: TGCGCCAGCAGCCCGGGAGTGCGTTCCTACAATGAGCAGTTCTTC.

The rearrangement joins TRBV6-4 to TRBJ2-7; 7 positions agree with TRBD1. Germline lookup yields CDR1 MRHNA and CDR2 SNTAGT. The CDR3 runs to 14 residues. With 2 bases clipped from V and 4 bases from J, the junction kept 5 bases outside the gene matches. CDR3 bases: TGTGCCAGCAGTGACGAGGGGGCGGATTACGAGCAGTACTTC. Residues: CASSDEGADYEQYF.

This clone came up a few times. The CDR3 protein is CASSLGGSPLERTGELFF. The CDR3 DNA follows: TGCGCCAGCAGCTTGGGAGGGTCCCCTCTTGAGAGGACCGGGGAGCTGTTTTTT. The gene calls are TRBV5-1 and TRBJ2-2; TRBD2 is a possible D gene (5 bases). V gave up 0 bases and J gave up 5 bases, with 20 bases separating them. CDR3 length: 18 residues. Germline V gene data show CDR1 as SGHRS and CDR2 as YFSETQ.

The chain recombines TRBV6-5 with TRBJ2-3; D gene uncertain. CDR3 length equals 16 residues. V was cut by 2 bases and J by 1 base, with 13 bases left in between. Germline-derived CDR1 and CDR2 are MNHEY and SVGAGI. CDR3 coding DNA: TGTGCCAGCAGTTACGGTTCGGAGATGGGCACAGATACGCAGTATTTT. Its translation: CASSYGSEMGTDTQYF.

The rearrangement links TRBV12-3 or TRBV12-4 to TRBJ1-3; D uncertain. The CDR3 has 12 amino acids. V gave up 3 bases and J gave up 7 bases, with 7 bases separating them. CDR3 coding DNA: TGTGCCAGCAGTTTCGGTTGGAACACCATATATTTT. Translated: CASSFGWNTIYF.

CDR3 in amino acids: CAWSARDTLGLSGNTIYF. CDR3 in DNA: TGTGCCTGGAGTGCCCGGGACACTCTGGGCCTCTCTGGAAACACCATATATTTT. V usage is TRBV30 and J usage is TRBJ1-3, with D possibly TRBD1 on 6 matching bases. CDR1 is GTSNPN and CDR2 is SVGIG in the germline V gene (reference sequence). CDR3 length: 18 residues. Between the trimmed V and J ends, which lost 1 base and 0 bases, there was a span of 19 bases.

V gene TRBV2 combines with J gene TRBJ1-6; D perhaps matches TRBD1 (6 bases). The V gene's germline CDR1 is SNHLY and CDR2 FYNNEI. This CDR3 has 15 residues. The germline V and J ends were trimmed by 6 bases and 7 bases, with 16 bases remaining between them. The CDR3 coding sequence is TGTGCCAGCAGGTCACAGGGTGCGTGGAATTCACCCCTCCACTTT. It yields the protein CASRSQGAWNSPLHF.

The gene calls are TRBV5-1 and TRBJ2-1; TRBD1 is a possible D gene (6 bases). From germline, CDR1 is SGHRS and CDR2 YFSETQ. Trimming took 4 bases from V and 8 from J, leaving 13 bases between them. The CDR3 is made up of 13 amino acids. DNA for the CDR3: TGCGCCAGCAGCCATCAGGGGATCGATGAGCAGTTCTTC. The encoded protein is CASSHQGIDEQFF. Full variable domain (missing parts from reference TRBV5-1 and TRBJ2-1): KAGVTQTPRYLIKTRGQQVTLSCSPISGHRSVSWYQQTPGQGLQFLFEYFSETQRNKGNFPGRFSGRQFSNSRSEMNVSTLELGDSALYLCASSHQGIDEQFFGPGTRLTVL.

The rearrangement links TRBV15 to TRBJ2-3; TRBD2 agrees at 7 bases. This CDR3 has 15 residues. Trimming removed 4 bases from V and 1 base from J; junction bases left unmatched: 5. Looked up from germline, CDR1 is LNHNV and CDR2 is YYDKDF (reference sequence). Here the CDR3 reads CATSTSGEGTDTQYF. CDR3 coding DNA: TGTGCCACCAGCACCAGCGGGGAGGGCACAGATACGCAGTATTTT.

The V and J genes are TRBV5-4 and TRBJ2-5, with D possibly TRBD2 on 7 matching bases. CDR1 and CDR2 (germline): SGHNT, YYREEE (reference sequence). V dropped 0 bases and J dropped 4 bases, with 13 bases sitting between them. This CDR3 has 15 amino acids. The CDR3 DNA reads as TGTGCCAGCAGCTTGGCGGGGGGCCGGGGAGAGACCCAGTACTTC. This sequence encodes CASSLAGGRGETQYF.